This T cell receptor beta chain was identified during a study of cytomegalovirus exposure and HLA in healthy donors. Study results and caveats: In a later analysis, most CMV-associated TCR beta chains appeared HLA-restricted. Being productive about 90% or about 30% of the time was typical of most TCR beta V segments in an earlier analysis. Reports showed the classifier diagnosing cytomegalovirus status with high specificity and sensitivity.

Donors counted as nominally healthy when sampled, yet unrecorded immune exposures were likely. This clone was recorded a few times. Its antigen is as yet unknown. This CDR3 spans 14 amino acids. V was clipped by 5 bases and J by 9 bases, with 20 bases between them. From germline, CDR1 is LGHNA and CDR2 YSLEER. The primer mix had 60 Vbeta and 13 Jbeta primers. Here immunoSEQ multiplex PCR was the method, and the copy in TCRdb shows in-frame clones only, minus some. The repertoire holds 90,000 to 140,000 clones, approximately 70% seen once, with 2.5% to 3.5% in the top ten. The sequenced sample was PBMCs. The chain employs TRBV4-3 and TRBJ2-7; TRBD1 might be the D (6 bases). The TCR was taken from a man aged 25 to 40 in good health and CMV-seronegative. The CDR3 coding sequence is TGCGCCAGCAGCAGGGCCTTACAGGGTTCGGCGCAGTACTTC. Its protein product is CASSRALQGSAQYF.